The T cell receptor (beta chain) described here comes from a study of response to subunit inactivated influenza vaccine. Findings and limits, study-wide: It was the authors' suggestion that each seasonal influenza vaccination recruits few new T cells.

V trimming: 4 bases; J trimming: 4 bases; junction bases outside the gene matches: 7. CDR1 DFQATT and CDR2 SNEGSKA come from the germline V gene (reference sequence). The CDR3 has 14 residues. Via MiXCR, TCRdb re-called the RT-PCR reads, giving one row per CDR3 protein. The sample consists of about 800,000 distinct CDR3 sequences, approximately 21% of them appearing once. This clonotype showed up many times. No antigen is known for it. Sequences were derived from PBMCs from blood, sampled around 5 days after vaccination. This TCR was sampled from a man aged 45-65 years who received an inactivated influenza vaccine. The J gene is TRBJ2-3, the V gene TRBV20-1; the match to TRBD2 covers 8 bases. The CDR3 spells CSAIIAGKPDTQYF. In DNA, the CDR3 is TGCAGTGCTATAATAGCGGGGAAACCAGATACGCAGTATTTT.